This T cell receptor (beta chain) was observed in a study of blood T cells in healthy people across ages. Study-wide findings and caveats: A roughly linear age-dependent decrease characterized TCR beta diversity per million T cells.

Germline V gene lookup returns CDR1 SGDLS and CDR2 YYNGEE. The V end lost 4 bases, the J end lost 4 bases, and 15 bases lay between the germline ends. This CDR3 has 14 residues. Together with a sample-barcoded 5' primer, a J-beta primer mix was included in a second PCR lasting about 7 to 12 cycles. Unique molecular identifiers of 12 random nucleotides labeled each cDNA. No fewer than 2.5 million CDR3-containing paired-end reads came from each sample. Via MiXCR, TCRdb re-called the 5' RACE reads, giving one row per CDR3 protein. In the table there are 1.5 million to 2 million distinct CDR3 sequences, roughly 32% of which are singletons. For this clonotype: Antigen specificity is unknown.

The V and J genes are TRBV9 and TRBJ2-7, with D unclear. This receptor was taken from a woman aged 25 to 39 in good health. Material for sequencing was blood. For the CDR3, the DNA is TGTGCCAGCAGCCCAGGCGGAGCTAGATACGAGCAGTACTTC. This translates into CASSPGGARYEQYF.